This paragraph reports one T cell receptor (beta chain). Original processing notes: Using reference gene primer amplification, nucleated cell counts were estimated. Some clones are missing from TCRdb's copy, which holds only in-frame ones; the method was immunoSEQ multiplex PCR. V and J calls plus clone size are reproduced from that table; the DNA served to infer D and trimming. The sample holds some 75,000 clones, around nine tenths seen once. This sample is drawn from a study of blood T cell repertoires in COVID-19. About the research overall: Samples taken during acute and convalescent COVID-19 were collected in the United States, Italy and Spain.

V was pared by 5 bases and J by 2 bases, with 6 bases of the junction left unmatched. The CDR3 consists of 16 residues. Per the germline V gene, CDR1 is SGHAT and CDR2 is FQNNGV. This sequence joins TRBV11-2 and TRBJ2-2; 9 bases agree with TRBD2. The TCR sequence derives from a man in his 70s with active or convalescent COVID-19. Sequenced material: peripheral blood. The CDR3 sequence is CASSPASGINTGELFF. In DNA, the CDR3 is TGTGCCAGCAGCCCCGCTAGCGGGATAAACACCGGGGAGCTGTTTTTT.